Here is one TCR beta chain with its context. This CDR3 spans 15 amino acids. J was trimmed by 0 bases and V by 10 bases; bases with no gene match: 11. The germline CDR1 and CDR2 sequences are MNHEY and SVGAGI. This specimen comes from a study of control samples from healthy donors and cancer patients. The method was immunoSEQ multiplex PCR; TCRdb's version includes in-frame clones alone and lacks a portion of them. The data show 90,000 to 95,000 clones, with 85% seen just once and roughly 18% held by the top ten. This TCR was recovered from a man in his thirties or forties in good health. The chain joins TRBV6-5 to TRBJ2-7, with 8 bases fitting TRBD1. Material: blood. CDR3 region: CATAHLQGGSYEQYF. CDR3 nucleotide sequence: TGTGCCACCGCCCACTTACAGGGGGGCTCCTACGAGCAGTACTTC.